This T cell receptor beta chain was captured by sequencing in a study of regulatory dendritic cells for organ transplantation. The study, taken as a whole, reports: Memory CD8+ clonal expansion seemed more limited with regulatory than mature dendritic cells. Memory CD8+ T cells were the most oligoclonal; naive cells were highly diverse.

As to this clone: Its specificity is not known.

Naive CD45RA+ and memory CD45RO+ CD4+ or CD8+ T cells were FACS-sorted. The CDR3 sequence is 15 residues long. V dropped 0 bases and J dropped 4; count of bases not matched to a gene: 3. Germline V gives CDR1 GTSNPN, CDR2 SVGIG (reference sequence). The method was immunoSEQ multiplex PCR; TCRdb's version includes in-frame clones alone and lacks a portion of them. Among about 30,000 clones, less than 90% were seen once, and the ten largest hold approximately 0.059%. The TCR sequence derives from a human donor in good health. Sequenced: naive CD4+ T cells from blood. Subset of the sample: CD45RA+ naive T cells. The genes are TRBV30 and TRBJ2-2; 9 nucleotides agree with TRBD2. The CDR3 here is CAWSVLRGGTGELFF. The CDR3 coding sequence is TGTGCCTGGAGTGTATTGCGGGGGGGCACCGGGGAGCTGTTTTTT.